This section outlines one TCR beta chain sequence together with its context. This clone's antigen is unknown. Qualities for individual bases were not recorded, and no much larger clone is one base off. Including cysteine and phenylalanine, the CDR3 has 15 amino acids. Here the CDR3 DNA is all that survives: 45 bases in frame from base 1. The germline V gene provides CDR1 SGHNT and CDR2 YENEEA. Trimmed from V: 5 bases; trimmed from J: 3 bases; junction bases lacking a gene match: 2. The treatment or condition label of this sample denotes: nivolumab (PD-1 blockade) given before sampling. The DNeasy Blood and Tissue Kit was used to extract DNA from formalin-fixed paraffin-embedded specimens. The data were taken from a study of T cells in tumors and immune-related adverse events (dated by TCRdb to the early 2020s). The TCR beta locus was amplified and sequenced using the immunoSEQ assay, from which bulk TCR Vbeta CDR3 data were obtained. The study's processing was this. CDR3s were excluded if they were non-productive, were shorter than 7 amino acids, or did not start with C or end with F/W. Analysis was limited to specimens with at least 1000 reads, and clonotypes were defined at the amino acid level. Clonality was computed as 1 minus Pielou's evenness. Library sizes were equalized by abundance-weighted random subsampling with replacement, repeated 100 times to report 95% confidence intervals. The Morisita overlap index was used to quantify repertoire overlap, and the top 40 clones in each specimen were examined for overlap with the irAE. TCRdb re-hosts the immuneACCESS table, in-frame sequences only. Its copies lack some clones; in the studies checked, an unresolved V gene accounts for under half of them, and the cause for the rest is not known. That table supplies the V and J calls and clone size; D and trimming were determined from the DNA. The table for this sample lists 10,000 or so clones; 85% to 95% of them were counted only once. The biggest ten clones account for roughly 1.5% of the sample.

The sequence came from a female donor with metastatic renal cell carcinoma. The specimen was lymph node tissue, collected from a patient treated with anti-PD-1 therapy. The chain is encoded by TRBV11-3 joined to TRBJ2-1, with 12 junctional bases fitting TRBD2. CDR3 region: CASSLTSGSYNEQFF. The DNA reads TGTGCCAGCAGCCTGACTAGCGGGAGCTACAATGAGCAGTTCTTC.